This T cell receptor beta chain stems from a study of CD8 T cells in Susac syndrome. Sequencing targeted TCR beta in T cells from blood (CD8+ and CD4+). After extraction with the RNeasy kit, about 0.45 to 1 ug of the RNA was reverse transcribed using random hexamers. TCRdb re-analysed the immunoSEQ multiplex PCR reads in MiXCR, keeping a single row per CDR3 protein. The sample carries about 250,000 distinct CDR3 sequences, about 94% recorded once. V lost 5 bases and J lost 9, with 16 bases in between. Per germline, CDR1 SGHTA and CDR2 FQGNSA. This CDR3 region has 13 residues. Sequences were obtained from CD4+ T cells from PBMCs. The sequence was collected from a human donor with multiple sclerosis. The rearrangement uses TRBV7-2 and TRBJ1-1; D is perhaps TRBD1 (6 bases). The CDR3 DNA sequence: TGTGCCAGCAGCATAGGGGGGGGAGTAAAAGCTTTCTTT. Translated: CASSIGGGVKAFF.